This T cell receptor beta chain is from a study of blood T cell repertoires in COVID-19. About the study: Sample material is recorded as cDNA or gDNA derived from T cells, B-cell-depleted T cells, or PBMCs.

This CDR3 is 15 amino acids long. V lost 5 bases, J lost 9 bases, and 10 bases stayed unmatched. The germline CDR1 and CDR2 sequences are MDHEN and SYDVKM. This clone was detected a few times. Per the original data handling: Quantification of nucleated cells was approximated via reference gene primer amplification. Sequenced by immunoSEQ multiplex PCR; TCRdb stores in-frame clones only, minus some. V and J calls plus clone size are reproduced from that table; the DNA served to infer D and trimming. The data contain 110,000 to 150,000 clones, about 86% of them singletons. This clonotype originated in a human donor in a cohort sampled during active COVID-19. The sequenced material came from peripheral blood. The chain combines TRBV28 with TRBJ1-6; 7 positions match TRBD1. The CDR3 DNA is TGTGCCAGCAGTCCCCTCCGACAGGGTGGTTCACCCCTCCACTTT. This sequence encodes CASSPLRQGGSPLHF.